This is a list of T cell receptor beta chains from one sample in a study of T cells in Graves' hyperthyroidism and ophthalmopathy. TCRdb re-analysed the multiplex PCR reads in MiXCR, keeping a single row per CDR3 protein. The sample lists fewer than 850,000 distinct CDR3 sequences, approximately 15% occurring once. What was sequenced was blood. The receptors were sampled from a man aged 45 to 65 with Graves' hyperthyroidism. Both conserved end residues are trimmed from each CDR3. Some rows have no size entry. The others give once, few or many, or a class for an expanded clone.

CDR3aa: ATVRGGVYEAF
v_gene: TRBV6-1
abundance: many
j_gene: TRBJ1-1

CDR3aa: ASGQSNQPQH
v_gene: TRBV28
abundance: many
j_gene: TRBJ1-5

CDR3aa: ASSPMGTGRNQPQH
v_gene: TRBV27
abundance: many
j_gene: TRBJ1-5

CDR3aa: SAQSRVGLNEQF
v_gene: TRBV20-1
abundance: many
j_gene: TRBJ2-1

CDR3aa: ASSQEGGRNTEAF
v_gene: TRBV3-1
abundance: many
j_gene: TRBJ1-1

CDR3aa: AATLAGVRDTQY
v_gene: TRBV30
abundance: many
j_gene: TRBJ2-3

CDR3aa: ASSLWGSSDTQY
v_gene: TRBV7-2
abundance: many
j_gene: TRBJ2-3

CDR3aa: ASSFPEALPTDGYT
v_gene: TRBV7-9
abundance: few
j_gene: TRBJ1-2

CDR3aa: ASSWGLAQETQY
v_gene: TRBV7-2
abundance: many
j_gene: TRBJ2-5

CDR3aa: SARDIGNEQF
v_gene: TRBV20-1
abundance: few
j_gene: TRBJ2-1

CDR3aa: ASSSRLGQSETQY
v_gene: TRBV28
abundance: NA
j_gene: TRBJ2-5

CDR3aa: AISDTVRGEHIQY
v_gene: TRBV10-3
abundance: many
j_gene: TRBJ2-4

CDR3aa: ASRRVREQY
v_gene: TRBV2
abundance: many
j_gene: TRBJ2-7

CDR3aa: ASSSPDSGSAYNEQF
v_gene: TRBV7-9
abundance: NA
j_gene: TRBJ2-1

CDR3aa: ASSFRGNGYNEQF
v_gene: TRBV12-3/TRBV12-4
abundance: many
j_gene: TRBJ2-1

CDR3aa: AISESTGKNTEAF
v_gene: TRBV10-3
abundance: many
j_gene: TRBJ1-1

CDR3aa: ASSPAGLAGEQETQY
v_gene: TRBV18
abundance: many
j_gene: TRBJ2-5

CDR3aa: ASSIFYRGTNEKLF
v_gene: TRBV19
abundance: many
j_gene: TRBJ1-4

CDR3aa: ASSSIPFETQY
v_gene: TRBV11-2
abundance: NA
j_gene: TRBJ2-5

CDR3aa: ASSPPGAFGYT
v_gene: TRBV18
abundance: NA
j_gene: TRBJ1-2

CDR3aa: AGALAGSSYNEQF
v_gene: TRBV7-3
abundance: many
j_gene: TRBJ2-1

CDR3aa: ASSLRHSSGNTIY
v_gene: TRBV11-2
abundance: NA
j_gene: TRBJ1-3

CDR3aa: ASSVQGLNTGELF
v_gene: TRBV27
abundance: many
j_gene: TRBJ2-2

CDR3aa: ASSVSASGRHTQY
v_gene: TRBV9
abundance: few
j_gene: TRBJ2-3

CDR3aa: SALEQGPYNEQF
v_gene: TRBV20-1
abundance: many
j_gene: TRBJ2-1

CDR3aa: ASSLVNSNQPQH
v_gene: TRBV6-2/TRBV6-3
abundance: NA
j_gene: TRBJ1-5

CDR3aa: ASTLAGGDNGQF
v_gene: TRBV12-3/TRBV12-4
abundance: NA
j_gene: TRBJ2-1

CDR3aa: SAELRTGATDTQY
v_gene: TRBV20-1
abundance: NA
j_gene: TRBJ2-3

CDR3aa: ASSQNLASQY
v_gene: TRBV5-5
abundance: NA
j_gene: TRBJ2-5

CDR3aa: SARRPISEKLF
v_gene: TRBV20-1
abundance: few
j_gene: TRBJ1-4

CDR3aa: ASSLLGLAGNSPLH
v_gene: TRBV28
abundance: few
j_gene: TRBJ1-6

CDR3aa: ASSWDEASNQPHH
v_gene: TRBV7-9
abundance: once
j_gene: TRBJ1-5

CDR3aa: ASRGWGWSDTGELF
v_gene: TRBV2
abundance: NA
j_gene: TRBJ2-2

CDR3aa: ASAQGGNTEAF
v_gene: TRBV12-5
abundance: many
j_gene: TRBJ1-1

CDR3aa: ASSTVQTSTDTQY
v_gene: TRBV19
abundance: NA
j_gene: TRBJ2-3

CDR3aa: ASNQFGQGGTGELF
v_gene: TRBV6-1
abundance: many
j_gene: TRBJ2-2

CDR3aa: ASSEGGQPQH
v_gene: TRBV2
abundance: many
j_gene: TRBJ1-5

CDR3aa: ASSEEGSSYNEQF
v_gene: TRBV9
abundance: NA
j_gene: TRBJ2-1

CDR3aa: SVGATSGREQF
v_gene: TRBV29-1
abundance: many
j_gene: TRBJ2-1

CDR3aa: ASSLGPDNIQY
v_gene: TRBV7-2
abundance: many
j_gene: TRBJ2-4

CDR3aa: SARPDLRVITDTQY
v_gene: TRBV20-1
abundance: NA
j_gene: TRBJ2-3

CDR3aa: ASSRTRVDEQF
v_gene: TRBV19
abundance: NA
j_gene: TRBJ2-1

CDR3aa: SVPVQRTRELF
v_gene: TRBV29-1
abundance: few
j_gene: TRBJ2-2

CDR3aa: ASRRTSTSRSQY
v_gene: TRBV6-1
abundance: few
j_gene: TRBJ2-7

CDR3aa: ASSPNTGGSEKLF
v_gene: TRBV7-9
abundance: many
j_gene: TRBJ1-4

CDR3aa: ASSRGLAETDTQY
v_gene: TRBV28
abundance: few
j_gene: TRBJ2-3

CDR3aa: ASSPIGGRGISEAF
v_gene: TRBV5-1
abundance: once
j_gene: TRBJ1-1

CDR3aa: SARHSGRVDTEAF
v_gene: TRBV20-1
abundance: NA
j_gene: TRBJ1-1

CDR3aa: SAPRGLAGRGETQY
v_gene: TRBV29-1
abundance: NA
j_gene: TRBJ2-5

CDR3aa: ASSRLRGTEAF
v_gene: TRBV4-3
abundance: NA
j_gene: TRBJ1-1

CDR3aa: ASSVIQVVGEAF
v_gene: TRBV11-2
abundance: many
j_gene: TRBJ1-1

CDR3aa: ASSQSGGGGSQPQH
v_gene: TRBV16
abundance: NA
j_gene: TRBJ1-5

CDR3aa: ASSLFGRSGPLSYEQY
v_gene: TRBV5-6
abundance: few
j_gene: TRBJ2-7

CDR3aa: ASSVRGRTEAF
v_gene: TRBV6-1
abundance: NA
j_gene: TRBJ1-1

CDR3aa: ASSFGGSYNEQF
v_gene: TRBV5-5
abundance: many
j_gene: TRBJ2-1

CDR3aa: ASSLTTGGELF
v_gene: TRBV11-2
abundance: many
j_gene: TRBJ2-2

CDR3aa: ASSSRRADELF
v_gene: TRBV27
abundance: many
j_gene: TRBJ1-4

CDR3aa: ASSQLRQGQSEKLF
v_gene: TRBV3-1
abundance: few
j_gene: TRBJ1-4

CDR3aa: ASSGRTGDSNQPQH
v_gene: TRBV5-5
abundance: NA
j_gene: TRBJ1-5

CDR3aa: ASRTDSQETQY
v_gene: TRBV12-3/TRBV12-4
abundance: many
j_gene: TRBJ2-5